This TCR beta chain was documented in a study of CD8 T cells in Susac syndrome. The V gene's germline CDR1 is SEHNR and CDR2 FQNEAQ (reference sequence). Trimming removed 5 bases at V and 2 bases at J, with 15 bases between. The CDR3 is 15 residues long. Random hexamers were used to reverse transcribe the RNA input (about 0.5 to 1 ug). In TCRdb, the immunoSEQ multiplex PCR reads were re-called with MiXCR into one record per CDR3 protein. Counted here are roughly 140,000 distinct CDR3 sequences, roughly 95% occurring once; the ten biggest clones make up 0.15% to 0.2%. This chain connects TRBV7-9 to TRBJ1-1, with a possible D match to TRBD1 (6 bases). The sequence was obtained from a human donor with Susac syndrome. Sequenced input: CD4+ T cells from PBMCs. The CDR3 DNA sequence: TGTGCCAGCAGCCCAAACCTGGGACATAACACTGAAGCTTTCTTT. This encodes CASSPNLGHNTEAFF.